One and the same sample provided the 7 T cell receptor beta chains below, sequenced in a study of T cell responses to AZD1222 COVID-19 vaccine. Assay used: immunoSEQ multiplex PCR; TCRdb lists only in-frame clones, some missing. The sample carries over 90,000 clones, approximately 90% recorded once. Sequenced material: peripheral blood, taken 28 days after the second AZD1222 dose. These receptors all stem from an adult who received the AZD1222 COVID-19 vaccine.

The rearrangement joins TRBV5-6 to TRBJ1-2; no definite D call. The CDR3 consists of 16 residues. V was clipped by 9 bases and J by 4 bases, with 25 bases between them. Per germline, CDR1 SGHDT and CDR2 YYEEEE. The CDR3 here is CATLPAGSLRGYGYTF. The CDR3 region has the DNA TGTGCCACTTTACCAGCCGGGAGTTTGAGAGGCTATGGCTACACCTTC.

J is TRBJ1-2 and V is TRBV6-2 or TRBV6-3; D may be TRBD1 (5 bases). Germline values: CDR1 MNHEY, CDR2 SVGEGT. V was pared by 2 bases and J by 6 bases, with 16 bases between. The CDR3 length is 15 residues. The CDR3 reads CASSYEGLTGDGYTF. The CDR3 DNA reads as TGTGCCAGCAGTTACGAGGGACTCACTGGGGATGGCTACACCTTC.

This chain connects TRBV14 to TRBJ1-6; weak D call: TRBD1 (5 bases). This CDR3 has 14 amino acids. Between the trimmed V and J ends, which lost 1 base and 7 bases, there was a span of 8 bases. CDR1 is SGHDN, CDR2 FVKESK, per germline. CDR3 residues: CASSQGQINSPLHF. The CDR3 coding sequence is TGTGCCAGCAGCCAAGGACAGATAAATTCACCCCTCCACTTT.

The gene calls are TRBV5-1 and TRBJ1-1; D is unclear. The CDR3 totals 17 residues. CDR1 SGHRS and CDR2 YFSETQ come from the germline V gene. V gave up 0 bases and J gave up 1 base, with 16 bases separating them. The CDR3 region has the DNA TGCGCCAGCAGCTTGGCGGGGTCCACTCCTACGAACACTGAAGCTTTCTTT. Residues: CASSLAGSTPTNTEAFF.

The rearrangement joins TRBV7-9 to TRBJ2-5; D not certain. Between the trimmed V and J ends, which lost 4 bases and 0 bases, there was a span of 12 bases. Germline CDR1 SEHNR, CDR2 FQNEAQ (reference sequence). CDR3 size: 15 residues. The CDR3 region is CASSSSFRNQETQYF. In DNA, the CDR3 is TGTGCCAGCAGCTCCTCTTTTCGAAACCAAGAGACCCAGTACTTC.

The rearrangement uses TRBV3-1 (or the pseudogene TRBV3-2) and TRBJ1-2, with 8 bases fitting TRBD1. Germline V CDR1 and CDR2: LGHDT, YNNKEL (reference sequence). The V gene end was trimmed by 1 base and the J gene end by 2 bases; junction bases not matched to a gene: 3. The CDR3 runs to 15 residues. CDR3 in DNA: TGTGCCAGCAGCCAAGGGGCAGGGGGCAACTATGGCTACACCTTC. This sequence encodes CASSQGAGGNYGYTF.

The sample holds one count of this clone. Written as DNA, the CDR3 is TGTGCCAGCAGCCCAAGGGGAATAATTCAGGATGGCGGGGAGCTGTTTTTT. Protein product: CASSPRGIIQDGGELFF. This chain joins TRBV4-2 and TRBJ2-2; D might be TRBD1 (5 bases). The CDR3 sequence is 17 residues long. Per germline, CDR1 LGHNA and CDR2 YNFKEQ. V was shortened by 4 bases and J by 7 bases, with 22 bases between the two germline ends.